Sequencing of this T cell receptor beta chain was carried out in a study of shared clonotypes between healthy human individuals (dated by TCRdb to 2020 to 2021). Background for the entire study: A couple of women and a few men aged 18 to 49 years were included in the cohort. The study deeply sequenced blood TCR repertoires of several healthy adults to estimate repertoire size and the extent of clonotype sharing between individuals. For each donor, three plates each were used for CD4 naive and CD4 memory, two plates were used for CD8 naive, and one plate was used for CD8 memory. To increase sequencing depth and limit assay-specific biases, different laboratories used diverse techniques to prepare libraries and sequence TCR repertoires. Between about 0.8 and 9.5 billion PBMCs per donor were obtained by leukapheresis. Broader findings and caveats from the paper: Compared with non-shared clonotypes, the clonotypes found in all four sorted-subset donors had higher generation probabilities. Naive subsets generally had larger estimated clonotype richness than memory subsets. Because the study included a small number of donors, the genetic and exposure-history diversity represented was limited. Based on pairwise subsampling, the degree of clonotype sharing among donors was expected to be affected by sequencing depth. Sharing across four donors was observed for approximately 5% of naive CD4, under 4% of naive CD8, 2.3% of memory CD4, and over 0.3% of memory CD8 clonotypes. Incomplete sequencing was indicated by rarefaction of sorted-subset datasets, despite the large sequencing depth. Sampling was limited to blood, and TCR repertoires in tissue likely differ from TCR repertoires in blood.

Using the deep immunoSEQ assay, multiplex PCR amplified TCR CDR3 regions from genomic DNA. Extracted genomic DNA from each cell subset was distributed evenly across all wells of several immunoSEQ 96-well plates, and each plate was treated as a replicate. For sorted subsets, around 200 ng genomic DNA, equal to 30,000 to 35,000 T cell genomes, was loaded into each replicate PCR. Purified libraries were measured with a Qubit 3.0 fluorometer, size-checked on a Bioanalyzer 2100, and measured again with the KAPA Library Quantification kit. A separate single-read 150-cycle Illumina NextSeq 550 flow cell was used to sequence each immunoSEQ 96-well plate. The original pipeline was this. Because the immunoSEQ output included only junctional sequences and no quality scores, the filtering could not be the same as the filtering used for full-length reads. Sequences were annotated with PyIR, a Python wrapper for IgBLAST v1.9, using IMGT germline references to assign V/J genes and CDR3. Reads were filtered out if the reads had weak V/J assignments (E-value above 1e-6), no CDR3, stop codons, out-of-frame junctions, or ambiguous translated residues. V3J clonotypes were defined as sequences sharing an identical inferred V gene, J gene, and CDR3 amino acid sequence. To compute the percentage overlap between repertoires, the number of shared unique clonotypes was divided by the size of the smaller repertoire. Repertoire richness was assessed with RTK rarefaction, the Chao1 estimator, and Recon v2.1 estimates of unobserved clonotypes. Generation probabilities were computed with OLGA for all TCRbeta clonotypes obtained by the gDNA method from four donors. As stored in TCRdb, this immuneACCESS dataset retains in-frame rearrangements with V and J assigned. A fraction of the clones does not appear; measured against another copy, unresolved V genes explain less than half of the discrepancy, and the remainder lacks a known reason. The DNA was the basis for D and trimming; V, J and clone size are from that table. Recorded for this sample are 400,000 to 600,000 clones; around 96% of them occurred a single time. The ten biggest clones cover approximately 0.067% of the sample.

Healthy HIV-negative adults with no recently reported acute infections or vaccinations were included as donors. Every donor was a Caucasian adult living in Nashville, Tennessee, USA. CD4+ T cells were enriched through magnetic negative selection, after which naive cells were positively selected on CD45RA and the remaining negative fraction served as the memory subset. Blood was obtained by leukapheresis, after which PBMCs were separated by Ficoll-Histopaque density gradient centrifugation and cryopreserved in liquid nitrogen vapor phase. Analytical flow cytometry was used to check the purity and quantity of each magnetically sorted T cell population. Genomic DNA was isolated from each sorted fraction and quantified by UV absorbance on a Nanodrop 2000c. As concerns this clone: Its cognate antigen has yet to be identified. No qualities accompany the bases; no much larger clone lies one base away.

The CDR3, from cysteine to phenylalanine, totals 18 residues. Solely the CDR3 DNA is kept, with 54 bases framed from the first base. V is pruned by 1 base and J by 0 bases, leaving 10 bases of the junction without a gene match. CDR1 and CDR2, looked up from the germline V gene, are ENHRY and SYGVKD. The sequence joins TRBV10-3 to TRBJ2-3, with 7 junctional bases fitting TRBD2. This receptor was taken from a woman aged 25-40 years in good health. Material: naive CD4+ T cells sorted from blood. What the cell subset or site label conveys for this sample: CD45RA+ positively selected. CDR3 loop: CAISEYPPGGRSTDTQYF. The nucleotide sequence is TGTGCCATCAGTGAGTATCCTCCGGGCGGGAGAAGCACAGATACGCAGTATTTT.